Each of the 27 T cell receptor beta chains below was sequenced from the same sample in a study of blood T cells in healthy people across ages. Primed by a sample-barcoded 5' primer and a J-beta primer mix, a second PCR proceeded for 7 to 11 cycles. TCRdb re-called the 5' RACE reads with MiXCR, one entry per CDR3 protein. The sample shows fewer than 800,000 distinct CDR3 sequences, more than 20% of them seen only once. Sequenced: blood. These receptor sequences come from a man aged 70-80 years in good health.

This clonotype has more than one count but fewer than ten. J is TRBJ2-7 and V is TRBV18; no clear D. The CDR3 is 11 amino acids. Germline loops: CDR1 KGHSH, CDR2 LQKENI. Trimming pared 4 bases from V and 7 bases from J, leaving 8 bases between. CDR3 bases: TGTGCCAGCTCACTAAGTCTGGAGCAGTACTTC. Protein: CASSLSLEQYF.

This clonotype appeared a few times. V gene TRBV7-2 combines with J gene TRBJ1-1; tentative D call: TRBD1 (6 bases). The germline V gene encodes CDR1 SGHTA and CDR2 FQGNSA. The CDR3 totals 13 residues. V was shortened by 5 bases and J by 6 bases, with 13 bases between the two germline ends. The CDR3 reads CASSLGGPAEAFF. CDR3 nucleotide sequence: TGTGCCAGCAGCCTGGGGGGGCCGGCTGAAGCTTTCTTT.

CDR3 sequence (DNA): TGTGCCAGCAGACATCTGGTGGCAGGGGAGGCCTACGAGCAGTACTTC. It is translated as CASRHLVAGEAYEQYF. V is TRBV27 and J is TRBJ2-7; D possibly uses TRBD1 or TRBD2 (6 bases each). The CDR3 has 16 residues. CDR1 MNHEY and CDR2 SMNVEV come from the germline V gene (reference sequence). Trimming stripped 6 bases from V and 2 bases from J, with 20 bases between.

The CDR3 coding sequence is TGCAGCGTCAAAAACCGGGACCTTGGGGAAAAACTGTTTTTT. Residues: CSVKNRDLGEKLFF. V and J are TRBV29-1 and TRBJ1-4; tentative D call: TRBD1 (5 bases). CDR1 SQVTM and CDR2 ANQGSEA come from the germline V gene. Trimming took 6 bases from V and 8 from J, leaving 19 bases between them. CDR3 length: 14 amino acids. Looking up the rest from reference TRBV29-1 and TRBJ1-4 gives the full variable domain: SAVISQKPSRDICQRGTSLTIQCQVDSQVTMMFWYRQQPGQSLTLIATANQGSEATYESGFVIDKFPISRPNLTFSTLTVSNMSPEDSSIYLCSVKNRDLGEKLFFGSGTQLSVL.

The genes are TRBV12-3 or TRBV12-4 and TRBJ2-2; TRBD2 matches 11 bases. The CDR3 length is 18 residues. The V and J ends lost 6 bases and 1 base, in that order; junction bases with no gene match: 10. The CDR3 DNA is TGTGCCAGCAGGATGGCCCCGGGACTAGCGGTGAACACCGGGGAGCTGTTTTTT. Translation: CASRMAPGLAVNTGELFF.

The table lists this clonotype with a few counts. This chain links TRBV6-5 with TRBJ2-7; 7 nucleotides match TRBD2. This CDR3 contains 14 residues. Trimming at V came to 2 bases and at J to 5 bases, leaving 6 bases not matched to a gene. Germline loops: CDR1 MNHEY, CDR2 SVGAGI. DNA of the CDR3: TGTGCCAGCAGTTACGCTAGCGGAGGAGACGAGCAGTACTTC. The encoded protein is CASSYASGGDEQYF.

This clonotype was seen more than once but under ten times. The chain joins TRBV29-1 to TRBJ2-2; D gene ambiguous. There are 15 residues in the CDR3. Germline lookup yields CDR1 SQVTM and CDR2 ANQGSEA. Trimming pared 6 bases from V and 5 bases from J, leaving 19 bases between. Here the CDR3 DNA reads TGCAGCGTCGCGAGAGCAGCGACTGGAACCGGGGAGCTGTTTTTT. Translated: CSVARAATGTGELFF.

The chain links TRBV5-1 to TRBJ2-5; 7 bases line up with TRBD1. Germline CDR1 reads SGHRS; CDR2 reads YFSETQ. V lost 3 bases to trimming and J lost 0 bases; unmatched junction nucleotides: 8. There are 16 residues in the CDR3. The CDR3 loop is CASSWGTTGNQETQYF. For the CDR3, the DNA is TGCGCCAGCAGCTGGGGCACGACAGGGAACCAAGAGACCCAGTACTTC.

This clonotype was seen a handful of times. The chain combines TRBV20-1 with TRBJ2-4, with a possible D match to TRBD2 (6 bases). This CDR3 region has 15 residues. The V end was cut by 6 bases, the J end by 3 bases, with 18 bases between. Germline V lookup: CDR1 DFQATT, CDR2 SNEGSKA (reference sequence). CDR3 loop: CSASTQTGVKNIQYF. CDR3 in DNA: TGCAGTGCGTCTACACAGACGGGGGTCAAAAACATTCAGTACTTC.

The sample holds a few counts of this clonotype. The chain joins TRBV5-1 to TRBJ2-4, with 7 bases aligning to TRBD1. The V and J ends lost 2 bases and 5 bases, in that order; junction bases with no gene match: 4. The CDR3 length is 14 residues. The V gene's germline CDR1 is SGHRS and CDR2 YFSETQ. For the CDR3, the DNA is TGCGCCAGCAGCTTCTCCGGGACAGAAAACATTCAGTACTTC. Its protein product is CASSFSGTENIQYF.

The CDR3 region has the DNA TGTGCCAGCAGTTACCCCGGACTAGCGGGAGGGAGGAACAATGAGCAGTTCTTC. It translates to CASSYPGLAGGRNNEQFF. The rearrangement joins TRBV6-5 to TRBJ2-1; 15 nucleotides match TRBD2. Germline assignment: CDR1 MNHEY and CDR2 SVGAGI. CDR3 length: 18 amino acids. The V gene end was trimmed by 2 bases and the J gene end by 5 bases; junction bases not matched to a gene: 7.

This rearrangement joins TRBV10-3 to TRBJ1-5; D uncertain. Germline values: CDR1 ENHRY, CDR2 SYGVKD. This CDR3 has 13 amino acids. V was clipped by 4 bases and J by 0 bases, with 4 bases between them. The CDR3: CAISVDSNQPQHF. The CDR3 DNA is TGTGCCATCAGTGTTGATAGCAATCAGCCCCAGCATTTT.

J is TRBJ2-1 and V is TRBV7-3; 14 positions agree with TRBD2. The germline V gene encodes CDR1 SGHTA and CDR2 FQGTGA. The junction had 2 bases not matched to a gene; V was cut back by 2 bases and J by 2 bases. The CDR3 has 17 amino acids. CDR3: CASSLGTSGSPYNEQFF. Here the CDR3 DNA reads TGTGCCAGCAGCTTAGGGACTAGCGGGAGTCCCTACAATGAGCAGTTCTTC.

Ten or more counts support this clonotype. The chain carries TRBV7-9 and TRBJ2-3, with D tentatively TRBD1 or TRBD2 (6 bases each). V lost 4 bases, J lost 8 bases, and 10 bases lay in between. CDR1 is SEHNR and CDR2 is FQNEAQ in the germline V gene (reference sequence). The CDR3 sequence is 12 residues long. CDR3: CASSSRGGTQYF. In DNA, the CDR3 is TGTGCCAGCAGCTCCAGGGGAGGTACGCAGTATTTT.

The V call is TRBV12-3 or TRBV12-4, the J call TRBJ2-5; 11 bases fit TRBD2. The end of the DNA is better explained by TRBJ2-1, so the J call may be wrong. The length of the CDR3 is 14 residues. The CDR3 DNA reads as TGTGCCAGCAGCACCGGGACTAGCGGAAAATTGCAGTTCTTC. Translation gives CASSTGTSGKLQFF.

The V and J genes are TRBV4-3 and TRBJ2-5, with D perhaps TRBD1 (5 bases). CDR1 and CDR2 from the germline V gene are LGHNA and YSLEER. Trimming stripped 0 bases from V and 5 bases from J, with 16 bases between. The CDR3 consists of 16 residues. CDR3 DNA sequence: TGCGCCAGCAGCCAAGATAGAGGACAAGGCTCGGAGACCCAGTACTTC. Translation gives CASSQDRGQGSETQYF.

This clonotype was seen at least ten times. The chain joins TRBV24-1 to TRBJ2-2; TRBD1 agrees at 7 bases. There are 13 residues in the CDR3. Per the germline V gene, CDR1 is KGHDR and CDR2 is SFDVKD. V trimming: 7 bases; J trimming: 3 bases; junction bases outside the gene matches: 1. CDR3 loop: CATRGGDTGELFF. CDR3 bases: TGTGCCACCAGAGGGGGCGACACCGGGGAGCTGTTTTTT.

The CDR3 spells CASSPSPVKETQYF. As DNA, the CDR3 is TGTGCCAGCAGTCCATCTCCAGTCAAAGAGACCCAGTACTTC. The genes are TRBV28 and TRBJ2-5; D uncertain. Germline assignment: CDR1 MDHEN and CDR2 SYDVKM. V lost 5 bases to trimming and J lost 3 bases, with 13 bases between them. The CDR3 contains 14 residues.

This clonotype has only a few counts. The chain has TRBV12-3 or TRBV12-4 and TRBJ1-4; 8 bases match TRBD1. The CDR3 consists of 13 residues. Trimming removed 6 bases from V and 8 bases from J; junction bases left unmatched: 5. The CDR3 sequence is CASRDRAGEKLFF. CDR3 coding DNA: TGTGCCAGCAGGGACAGGGCTGGCGAAAAACTGTTTTTT.

This clonotype came up a few times. This CDR3 is CASSLGGDFEKLFF. CDR3 sequence (DNA): TGTGCCAGCAGCTTAGGAGGTGACTTCGAAAAACTGTTTTTT. V and J are TRBV7-9 and TRBJ1-4; D gene uncertain. Germline V gives CDR1 SEHNR, CDR2 FQNEAQ (reference sequence). This CDR3 contains 14 residues. Trimming shortened V by 1 base and J by 8 bases, and 11 bases separated the two germline ends. The whole variable domain, remainder taken from reference TRBV7-9 and TRBJ1-4, is DTGVSQNPRHKITKRGQNVTFRCDPISEHNRLYWYRQTLGQGPEFLTYFQNEAQLEKSRLLSDRFSAERPKGSFSTLEIQRTEQGDSAMYLCASSLGGDFEKLFFGSGTQLSVL.

V is TRBV5-1 and J is TRBJ2-2, with 13 bases aligning to TRBD2. This CDR3 contains 17 residues. The V segment lost 5 bases and the J segment 2 bases; nucleotides outside the gene matches: 6. The germline V gene has CDR1 SGHRS and CDR2 YFSETQ. The CDR3: CASRQTSGRTNTGELFF. The CDR3 bases are TGCGCCAGCAGACAGACTAGCGGGAGGACTAACACCGGGGAGCTGTTTTTT. Looking up the rest from reference TRBV5-1 and TRBJ2-2 gives the full variable domain: KAGVTQTPRYLIKTRGQQVTLSCSPISGHRSVSWYQQTPGQGLQFLFEYFSETQRNKGNFPGRFSGRQFSNSRSEMNVSTLELGDSALYLCASRQTSGRTNTGELFFGEGSRLTVL.

The V and J genes are TRBV12-3 or TRBV12-4 and TRBJ1-1, with D tentatively TRBD1 (5 bases). The CDR3 has 13 residues. V was cut by 3 bases and J by 4 bases, with 9 bases left in between. CDR3: CASSFGGVTEAFF. In nucleotides, the CDR3 is TGTGCCAGCAGTTTCGGGGGAGTCACTGAAGCTTTCTTT.

This clonotype was detected a few times. The V call is TRBV7-9, the J call TRBJ2-3, with no clear D. Germline V gives CDR1 SEHNR, CDR2 FQNEAQ (reference sequence). Trimming took 3 bases from V and 6 from J, leaving 10 bases between them. The length of the CDR3 is 13 residues. The CDR3 protein is CASSFEVDDTQYF. In nucleotides, the CDR3 is TGTGCCAGCAGCTTCGAGGTAGACGATACGCAGTATTTT.

This clonotype was recorded a few times. The V and J genes are TRBV20-1 and TRBJ2-7, with TRBD2 identical over 9 bases. Germline V CDR1 and CDR2: DFQATT, SNEGSKA (reference sequence). Trimming cost V 0 bases and J 2 bases; bases outside gene matches: 8. The CDR3 runs 16 residues. The CDR3 reads CSARDLSTSGAYEQYF. CDR3 nucleotide sequence: TGCAGTGCTAGAGATCTCTCGACTAGCGGAGCCTACGAGCAGTACTTC.

In this sample, this clonotype turned up many times. This sequence joins TRBV9 and TRBJ2-2, with TRBD2 identical over 7 bases. CDR1 and CDR2 from the germline V gene are SGDLS and YYNGEE. There are 15 residues in the CDR3. The trim removed 4 bases at V and 6 bases at J, leaving 9 bases unmatched. The CDR3 region has the DNA TGTGCCAGCAGCCCCCAAGGCGGGAGCTCCGGGGAGCTGTTTTTT. Residues: CASSPQGGSSGELFF.

V gene TRBV9 combines with J gene TRBJ2-5, with D possibly TRBD2 on 6 matching bases. Germline assignment: CDR1 SGDLS and CDR2 YYNGEE. The length of the CDR3 is 14 residues. The V and J ends lost 4 bases and 1 base respectively, with 11 bases between them. The CDR3 DNA reads TGTGCCAGCAGCCCGGGAGACAGCCAAGAGACCCAGTACTTC. Protein: CASSPGDSQETQYF.

The rearrangement links TRBV12-3 or TRBV12-4 to TRBJ2-5, with 9 bases identical to TRBD2. The assigned J gene may be wrong: the sequence end matches TRBJ2-1 better. CDR3 length: 16 residues. CDR3 in DNA: TGTGCCAGCAGTTTGGCCCTGGCGGGAGGGCCGGATGAGCAGTTCTTC. As protein: CASSLALAGGPDEQFF.